A single count supports the clone carrying this T cell receptor beta chain. The antigen is undetermined. The J segment lost 4 bases and the V segment lost 6 bases, leaving 3 bases of the junction unmatched. Germline CDR1 and CDR2: DFQATT and SNEGSKA (reference sequence). The length of the CDR3 is 11 residues. The table came from immunoSEQ multiplex PCR; TCRdb's copy has only in-frame clones and leaves some out. The table has about 2.1 million clones, around 93% seen once; the top ten hold 1.7%. This entry is derived from a study of shared clonotypes between healthy human individuals. General observations from the study: Naive subsets generally exceeded memory subsets in estimated richness. Despite large depth, rarefaction showed incomplete sorted-subset sequencing.

Cells designated naive CD8 were CD45RO-negative and were positively selected for CCR7, with terminally differentiated effector memory CD45RA+ cells excluded. Donors were Caucasian adults residing in Nashville, Tennessee, USA. Sequencing input: naive CD8+ T cells from PBMCs. This TCR was sampled from a young man in good health. Some clones in this sample may be carry-over from other donors' samples. The V gene is TRBV20-1, the J gene TRBJ2-7; 7 bases align to TRBD1. The CDR3 coding sequence is TGCAGTGCGGACAGGCGGTACGAGCAGTACTTC. The encoded protein is CSADRRYEQYF.